Included here is one T cell receptor beta chain sequence, with context. Followed longitudinally, the Seattle patients had been enrolled during active infection. V dropped 6 bases and J dropped 1 base, with 18 bases sitting between them. The length of the CDR3 is 16 residues. Per germline, CDR1 KGHSH and CDR2 LQKENI. The data derive from a study of blood T cell repertoires in COVID-19. About the research overall: In each case, the material was cDNA or gDNA derived from T cells, B-cell-depleted T cells, or PBMCs.

Produced via immunoSEQ multiplex PCR; TCRdb's table is partial and in-frame only. The sample holds roughly 350,000 clones, 80% to 90% seen once. Input material: peripheral blood. This rearrangement joins TRBV18 to TRBJ1-1, with D possibly TRBD1 on 5 matching bases. The receptor was isolated from a woman aged 50 to 65 with COVID-19, enrolled during active disease. In nucleotides, the CDR3 is TGTGCCAGCTCCCATTCCATAGGGCAGGGGAACACTGAAGCTTTCTTT. Residues: CASSHSIGQGNTEAFF. The variable domain in full, with the rest retrieved from reference TRBV18 and TRBJ1-1, is NAGVMQNPRHLVRRRGQEARLRCSPMKGHSHVYWYRQLPEEGLKFMVYLQKENIIDESGMPKERFSAEFPKEGPSILRIQQVVRGDSAAYFCASSHSIGQGNTEAFFGQGTRLTVV.